This record looks at one TCR beta chain sequence and its context. The DNA ends 3 residues before the CDR3 does, and the rest of the CDR3 is filled in from the germline J gene. The protocol was immunoSEQ multiplex PCR, while the TCRdb copy is restricted to in-frame clones and leaves out a portion. The sample totals some 30,000 clones; its top ten clones hold more than 6%. The source of the sample is a study of T cells in women clearing cervical HPV infection. Study as a whole: Women with histologically confirmed HPV16-related CIN3 or worse, 2 with invasive cancer, served as cases. For cases, blood was sampled a median around 150 days after lesion detection, interquartile range roughly 80 to 230 days.

Trimming cost V 7 bases and J 7 bases, with 28 bases left between them. CDR1 and CDR2 from the germline V gene are DFQATT and SNEGSKA (reference sequence). This CDR3 contains 16 residues. Sequencing was performed on blood buffy coat. This chain uses TRBV20-1 with TRBJ1-2; D is unresolved. The TCR was taken from a woman aged 18 to 69 with a cervical HPV16 infection that either progressed to CIN3+ or cleared (not recorded which). The CDR3 reads CSVPSFGDRVAFGYTF. CDR3 bases read: TGCAGTGTTCCTTCGTTCGGGGATCGGGTAGCTTTTGGC.